These 26 T cell receptor beta chains were all obtained from the same sample, sequenced in a study of T cell responses to AZD1222 COVID-19 vaccine. Here immunoSEQ multiplex PCR was the method, and the copy in TCRdb shows in-frame clones only, minus some. The sample holds 80,000 or so clones, around four fifths seen once. Specimen: peripheral blood, collected on day 0 of AZD1222 vaccination. The receptors shown here come from an adult in good health.

This clone was counted only a few times. The chain couples TRBV19 to TRBJ1-1, with a tentative D call TRBD1 (5 bases). This CDR3 comprises 15 residues. Trimming took off 7 bases at V and 5 bases at J, with 20 bases between the two ends. In germline, CDR1 is LNHDA, CDR2 SQIVND (reference sequence). CDR3 coding DNA: TGTGCCAGTAAGGTGTCCGGGCAGGGTCGGACTGAAGCTTTCTTT. Protein: CASKVSGQGRTEAFF. Together with reference TRBV19 and TRBJ1-1, the CDR3 gives the full variable domain: DGGITQSPKYLFRKEGQNVTLSCEQNLNHDAMYWYRQDPGQGLRLIYYSQIVNDFQKGDIAEGYSVSREKKESFPLTVTSAQKNPTAFYLCASKVSGQGRTEAFFGQGTRLTVV.

A word on this clone: One junction end does not reproduce the germline sequence, and a read error may be involved. The J gene is TRBJ1-1, the V gene TRBV6-5; D remains unclear. CDR1 MNHEY and CDR2 SVGAGI come from the germline V gene. The CDR3 is 15 amino acids. The CDR3 DNA reads TGTGCCAGCAGTTACTCCCCGTCAATGAAGACTGAAGCTTTCTTT. Translating gives CASSYSPSMKTEAFF.

Here the CDR3 reads CASSQKPPGLAGGSTDTQYF. The CDR3 DNA sequence: TGTGCCAGCAGCCAAAAACCCCCAGGACTAGCGGGGGGATCGACAGATACGCAGTATTTT. V is TRBV7-3 and J is TRBJ2-3, with 14 bases matching TRBD2. V dropped 5 bases and J dropped 3; count of bases not matched to a gene: 16. There are 20 residues in the CDR3. CDR1 is SGHTA and CDR2 is FQGTGA in the germline V gene.

The chain combines TRBV3-1 (or the pseudogene TRBV3-2) with TRBJ1-1; D is ambiguous. This CDR3 is built from 11 residues. V shed 4 bases and J shed 6 bases, with 6 bases lying between them. From germline, CDR1 is LGHDT and CDR2 YNNKEL (reference sequence). The CDR3 nucleotides are TGTGCCAGCAGCCTGGAGTCTGAAGCTTTCTTT. Translation: CASSLESEAFF.

The chain has TRBV2 and TRBJ2-5; D gene unclear. The V end was cut by 8 bases, the J end by 5 bases, with 18 bases between. CDR1 is SNHLY and CDR2 is FYNNEI in the germline V gene. The CDR3 loop spans 14 amino acids. The CDR3 nucleotides are TGTGCCAGCTGCTTAAGGACGGCGGTTGAGACCCAGTACTTC. Translated: CASCLRTAVETQYF.

The chain is built from TRBV2 and TRBJ1-2; 9 bases line up with TRBD1. Per germline, CDR1 SNHLY and CDR2 FYNNEI. Unmatched junction bases numbered 13, after V lost 8 bases and J lost 6 bases. This CDR3 region has 15 residues. In nucleotides, the CDR3 is TGTGCCAGCCTAATAAAGGACAGGGGAGGGGATGGCTACACCTTC. This codes for CASLIKDRGGDGYTF.

This clone is medium-sized (0.01 to 0.1%). The chain uses TRBV3-1 (or the pseudogene TRBV3-2) and TRBJ1-2; tentatively, D is TRBD1 (5 bases). V lost 3 bases and J 5 bases, leaving 10 bases between the germline ends. Germline-derived CDR1 and CDR2 are LGHDT and YNNKEL (reference sequence). The CDR3 sequence is 13 residues long. The CDR3 nucleotides are TGTGCCAGCAGCCAGGGACTCAATTATGGCTACACCTTC. It encodes CASSQGLNYGYTF.

CDR3 bases: TGTGCCAGCAGCTTAAGCAAGGGACTAGCGGGACCCTACGAGCAGTACTTC. Amino acids: CASSLSKGLAGPYEQYF. The rearrangement joins TRBV11-2 to TRBJ2-7; 13 positions agree with TRBD2. Trimming cost V 2 bases and J 2 bases; bases outside gene matches: 6. Germline V gene data show CDR1 as SGHAT and CDR2 as FQNNGV. The CDR3 covers 17 residues.

The rearrangement links TRBV6-2 or TRBV6-3 to TRBJ2-3, with 12 positions matching TRBD1. This CDR3 is 16 amino acids long. The germline CDR1 and CDR2 sequences are MNHEY and SVGEGT. V trimming: 2 bases; J trimming: 4 bases; junction bases outside the gene matches: 4. CDR3 nucleotide sequence: TGTGCCAGCAGTTACGCGGGACAGGGGGCCCCAGATACGCAGTATTTT. Encoded protein: CASSYAGQGAPDTQYF.

This chain connects TRBV7-2 to TRBJ1-5, with no clear D. The CDR3 is 15 amino acids. The V gene's germline CDR1 is SGHTA and CDR2 FQGNSA. The V gene lost 1 base and the J gene lost 2 bases, with 9 bases spanning the gap. The chain's CDR3 is CASSLGQLGNQPQHF. The CDR3 DNA reads TGTGCCAGCAGCTTAGGGCAGCTCGGCAATCAGCCCCAGCATTTT.

V and J are TRBV2 and TRBJ2-2, with D hard to call. This CDR3 is 15 amino acids long. Germline loops: CDR1 SNHLY, CDR2 FYNNEI. The ends were cut back, 2 bases at V and 4 bases at J, with 11 bases in the middle. The CDR3 sequence: CASSELNGATGELFF. CDR3 DNA sequence: TGTGCCAGCAGTGAACTTAACGGTGCCACCGGGGAGCTGTTTTTT.

The chain joins TRBV19 to TRBJ1-2; D gene uncertain. The CDR3 contains 14 residues. Germline CDR1 reads LNHDA; CDR2 reads SQIVND (reference sequence). V lost 1 base, J lost 8 bases, and 14 bases lay in between. CDR3 DNA: TGTGCCAGTAGTATAGGAGGACCCCTGGGAGGCTACACCTTC. Translated: CASSIGGPLGGYTF.

The chain recombines TRBV1 with TRBJ1-5; the DNA was not used to check the table's D call, TRBD1. TRBV1 is designated a pseudogene. There are 19 residues in the CDR3. CDR3 nucleotide sequence: TGCACCAGCAGCCAACCTCTGGAGATTGTGGACAGGTCTAATCAGCCCCAGCATTTT. It specifies CTSSQPLEIVDRSNQPQHF.

This clone was recorded once. This rearrangement joins TRBV28 to TRBJ2-1; no definite D call. This CDR3 contains 15 residues. Deletions cut 5 bases from V and 8 bases from J, with 19 bases between. CDR1 is MDHEN, CDR2 SYDVKM, per germline. For the CDR3, the DNA is TGTGCCAGCAGTCGCATCACCGATCGCAGCGATGAGCAGTTCTTC. Residues: CASSRITDRSDEQFF. Supplemented by reference TRBV28 and TRBJ2-1, the full variable domain reads DVKVTQSSRYLVKRTGEKVFLECVQDMDHENMFWYRQDPGLGLRLIYFSYDVKMKEKGDIPEGYSVSREKKERFSLILESASTNQTSMYLCASSRITDRSDEQFFGPGTRLTVL.

This sequence joins TRBV5-6 and TRBJ2-3, with D tentatively TRBD1 (5 bases). The V gene's germline CDR1 is SGHDT and CDR2 YYEEEE. The CDR3 has 19 amino acids. V gave up 1 base and J gave up 0 bases, with 21 bases separating them. CDR3: CASSLIQGMADTSTDTQYF. The CDR3 nucleotides read TGTGCCAGCAGCTTGATCCAAGGCATGGCGGACACTAGCACAGATACGCAGTATTTT.

This chain uses TRBV4-3 with TRBJ2-2, with 8 bases fitting TRBD2. V shed 1 base and J 0 bases; nucleotides not matched to a gene: 1. This CDR3 is built from 16 residues. Germline V gene lookup returns CDR1 LGHNA and CDR2 YSLEER. The CDR3 sequence is CASSQGLATNTGELFF. Written as DNA, the CDR3 is TGCGCCAGCAGCCAAGGACTAGCGACGAACACCGGGGAGCTGTTTTTT.

The V and J genes are TRBV7-2 and TRBJ1-4; D call uncertain. V was trimmed by 5 bases and J by 7 bases, leaving 17 bases between them. The CDR3 runs 15 residues. Per the germline V gene, CDR1 is SGHTA and CDR2 is FQGNSA. The CDR3 here is CASSLNKGGSEKLFF. The CDR3, as DNA: TGTGCCAGCAGCCTAAACAAGGGAGGAAGTGAAAAACTGTTTTTT.

The chain couples TRBV20-1 to TRBJ2-5; no clear D. Trimming shortened V by 3 bases and J by 2 bases, and 7 bases separated the two germline ends. The germline V gene encodes CDR1 DFQATT and CDR2 SNEGSKA (reference sequence). This CDR3 is 12 amino acids long. The CDR3 coding sequence is TGCAGTGCTAGTTCCAGGCAAGAGACCCAGTACTTC. It encodes CSASSRQETQYF.

This clone was recorded once. The chain employs TRBV9 and TRBJ2-5; 8 bases match TRBD2. This CDR3 contains 16 residues. Germline values: CDR1 SGDLS, CDR2 YYNGEE. The trim removed 1 base at V and 1 base at J, leaving 6 bases unmatched. Here the CDR3 DNA reads TGTGCCAGCAGCGTACTTGGACTAGCAGTCCAAGAGACCCAGTACTTC. Translating gives CASSVLGLAVQETQYF.

This clone is a singleton in its sample. The CDR3 region has the DNA TGTGCCACCAGCAGGGACAGGGTTCAGCCCCAGCATTTT. It yields the protein CATSRDRVQPQHF. The chain joins TRBV15 to TRBJ1-5, with 8 nucleotides matching TRBD1. This CDR3 region has 13 residues. Germline CDR1 LNHNV, CDR2 YYDKDF (reference sequence). The J segment lost 6 bases and the V segment lost 3 bases, leaving 1 base of the junction unmatched.

The chain combines TRBV7-8 with TRBJ2-1; D is ambiguous. This CDR3 spans 13 amino acids. The germline CDR1 and CDR2 sequences are SGHVS and FQNEAQ. The V gene lost 4 bases and the J gene lost 3 bases, with 7 bases spanning the gap. The CDR3 here is CASSSDLYNEQFF. CDR3 DNA sequence: TGTGCCAGCAGCTCCGACCTCTACAATGAGCAGTTCTTC. Drawing the rest from reference TRBV7-8 and TRBJ2-1, the complete variable domain is GAGVSQSPRYKVAKRGQDVALRCDPISGHVSLFWYQQALGQGPEFLTYFQNEAQLDKSGLPSDRFFAERPEGSVSTLKIQRTQQEDSAVYLCASSSDLYNEQFFGPGTRLTVL.

This rearrangement joins TRBV4-3 to TRBJ2-7; D gene unclear. This CDR3 region has 15 residues. V lost 1 base to trimming and J lost 1 base, with 11 bases between them. The germline gives CDR1 LGHNA, CDR2 YSLEER. The CDR3 nucleotides read TGCGCCAGCAGCCAAGGGTCAGGTGTATCCTACGAGCAGTACTTC. Translated: CASSQGSGVSYEQYF.

The V call is TRBV5-5, the J call TRBJ1-1, with D maybe TRBD1 (6 bases). The CDR3 length is 15 residues. Germline loops: CDR1 SGHKS, CDR2 YYEKEE (reference sequence). V was pared by 6 bases and J by 1 base, with 16 bases between. The CDR3 region is CASIQLQGANTEAFF. The DNA of the CDR3 is TGTGCCAGCATCCAATTACAGGGTGCGAACACTGAAGCTTTCTTT.

A single count supports this clone. The chain employs TRBV10-3 and TRBJ2-7, with unresolved D. This CDR3 has 14 amino acids. Trimming pared 0 bases from V and 9 bases from J, leaving 15 bases between. Germline V lookup: CDR1 ENHRY, CDR2 SYGVKD. CDR3 region: CAISESSLSVAQYF. The CDR3 DNA sequence: TGTGCCATCAGTGAGTCTAGCCTGAGCGTCGCGCAGTACTTC.

The chain joins TRBV6-5 to TRBJ2-7, with a possible D match to TRBD1 (5 bases). The CDR3 sequence is 13 residues long. Looked up from germline, CDR1 is MNHEY and CDR2 is SVGAGI. Trimming took 7 bases from V and 0 from J, leaving 10 bases between them. CDR3 in amino acids: CASTNGHSYEQYF. CDR3 nucleotide sequence: TGTGCCAGCACGAACGGACACTCCTACGAGCAGTACTTC.

This chain connects TRBV29-1 to TRBJ2-1; TRBD2 matches 14 bases. This CDR3 is built from 15 residues. V was pared by 7 bases and J by 9 bases, with 11 bases of the junction left unmatched. From germline, CDR1 is SQVTM and CDR2 ANQGSEA. CDR3 region: CSAETSGRAMGEQFF. CDR3 coding DNA: TGCAGCGCCGAGACTAGCGGGAGGGCCATGGGTGAGCAGTTCTTC.